These T cell receptor beta chains were read from a single sample in a study of Graves' ophthalmopathy and Graves' hyperthyroidism. TCRdb passed the multiplex PCR reads through MiXCR, listing each CDR3 protein once. This sample has more than 1,000,000 distinct CDR3 sequences, with 35% to 40% found just once. Sequencing was done on a sample of peripheral blood or thyroid tissue (not recorded which). These receptors all come from an adult man with Graves' hyperthyroidism. The CDR3 runs from the conserved cysteine through the conserved F or W. Fields, in order: clone size, V gene, J gene, D gene, CDR3 DNA, CDR3 protein. D genes are given only for firm matches. A row's size may be missing; if present it is once, few, many or a size class.

NA	TRBV19	TRBJ1-2	NA	TGTGCCAGTAGTAAGGAAGCCGCCGGGGTTCTGAATGGCTACACCTTC	CASSKEAAGVLNGYTF
few	TRBV7-2	TRBJ2-5	NA	TGTGCCAGCAGTTATTCAGAGACCCCGTACTTC	CASSYSETPYF
NA	TRBV6-5	TRBJ1-2	NA	TGTGCCAGCAGTTACCACGACACCTTTGGCGGCTACACCTTC	CASSYHDTFGGYTF
many	TRBV2	TRBJ2-7	NA	TGTGCCAGCAGTGAGCAACTAGCCCTAGTCACCTACGAGCAGTACTTC	CASSEQLALVTYEQYF
NA	TRBV27	TRBJ2-5	NA	TGTGCCAGCAATAGGGATGGAAACCAAGAGACCCAGTACTTC	CASNRDGNQETQYF
few	TRBV9	TRBJ1-2	TRBD1	TGTGCCAGCAGTTACGGGGGACAGGATAACTATGGCTACACCTTC	CASSYGGQDNYGYTF
few	TRBV4-3	TRBJ2-7	NA	TGCGCCAGCAGCCAAGGGACATCGCCAGTCTACGAGCAGTACTTC	CASSQGTSPVYEQYF
few	TRBV29-1	TRBJ1-3	TRBD1	TGCAGCGCAAGGACAGGGGGCTCAAGCGGAAACACCATATATTTT	CSARTGGSSGNTIYF
many	TRBV29-1	TRBJ2-5	TRBD2	TGCAGCGTTGAAGGATTTAGCGGGCCGCGGGTTGAGACCCAGTACTTC	CSVEGFSGPRVETQYF
many	TRBV24-1	TRBJ2-2	NA	TGTGCCACCGCGGACACCGGGGAGCTGTTTTTT	CATADTGELFF
NA	TRBV6-5	TRBJ2-7	NA	TGTGCCAGCACCCGGCGGACGTTCTGGACCTACGAGCAGTACTTC	CASTRRTFWTYEQYF
NA	TRBV9	TRBJ1-5	NA	TGTGCCAGCAGCGGTGGACAATTCGGAAGCCCCCAGCATTTT	CASSGGQFGSPQHF
NA	TRBV6-2/TRBV6-3	TRBJ2-7	TRBD1	TGTGCCAGCAGTACCAAGCAGACAGGGATCTACGAGCAGTACTTC	CASSTKQTGIYEQYF
few	TRBV15	TRBJ1-2	TRBD1	TGTGCCACCAGCGGACAGGGGGTGGCTGGCTACACCTTC	CATSGQGVAGYTF
many	TRBV7-2	TRBJ2-7	NA	TGTGCCAGCAGCTCTTCCGGACTGGTTTACGAGCAGTACTTC	CASSSSGLVYEQYF
NA	TRBV20-1	TRBJ2-5	TRBD1	TGCAGTGCTAGTGCTACCGGGACAGGGGGCGCGAAGACCCAGTACTTC	CSASATGTGGAKTQYF
few	TRBV19	TRBJ2-7	NA	TGTGCCAGTAGTTCTTGGTATTCTTCGTCCTACGAGCAGTACTTC	CASSSWYSSSYEQYF
many	TRBV15	TRBJ2-2	TRBD2	TGTGCCACCAGCAGGCCTAGCGGGGGGGCCTGGGGGGAGCTGTTTTTT	CATSRPSGGAWGELFF
NA	TRBV5-1	TRBJ2-7	TRBD1	TGTGCCAGCAGGATAGGACAGGACTACGAGCAGTACTTC	CASRIGQDYEQYF
many	TRBV7-2	TRBJ2-7	TRBD2	TGTGCCAGCAGTGGACTAGCGTTGAGCTCCTACGAGCAGTACTTC	CASSGLALSSYEQYF
few	TRBV4-1	TRBJ1-2	NA	TGCGCCAGCAGGAGACTACAGGGAAACTATGGCTACACCTTC	CASRRLQGNYGYTF
NA	TRBV7-7	TRBJ2-2	TRBD2	TGTGCCAGCAGCCCCGGGGCTAGCGGGAGTTTCGGGGAGCTGTTTTTT	CASSPGASGSFGELFF
many	TRBV20-1	TRBJ1-5	TRBD1	TGCAGTGCCCCCGAGGGACAGGGTCAGCCCCAGCATTTT	CSAPEGQGQPQHF
NA	TRBV15	TRBJ1-5	NA	TGTGCCACCAGCAATGACAGTGGACAGTATAGCAATCAGCCCCAGCATTTT	CATSNDSGQYSNQPQHF
many	TRBV29-1	TRBJ1-1	NA	TGCAGCGTTGCGTCAGTCAACGGAGGAACTGAAGCTTTCTTT	CSVASVNGGTEAFF
NA	TRBV15	TRBJ1-1	NA	TGTGCCACCAGCCCAGGGCAGGGTATTGAAGCTTTCTTT	CATSPGQGIEAFF
NA	TRBV12-3/TRBV12-4	TRBJ1-2	TRBD1	TGTGCCAGCAGCCCCGGGACAGGGGTACATGGCTACACCTTC	CASSPGTGVHGYTF
many	TRBV29-1	TRBJ2-7	NA	TGCAGCGTTGCCGGGGCCGTCTACGAGCAGTACTTC	CSVAGAVYEQYF
many	TRBV7-9	TRBJ2-5	NA	TGTGCCAGCAGCTTAATCAGGAGGCAAGAGACCCAGTACTTC	CASSLIRRQETQYF
NA	TRBV7-2	TRBJ2-7	TRBD2	TGTGCCAGCAGGGCGGGAGGGCCCCGCGAGCAGTACTTC	CASRAGGPREQYF
NA	TRBV20-1	TRBJ1-1	NA	TGCAGTGCCCAGACGGTGGTGGTTGAAGCTTTCTTT	CSAQTVVVEAFF
few	TRBV30	TRBJ1-1	NA	TGTGCCTGGAGTGTCGGGACCCCTAACACTGAAGCTTTCTTT	CAWSVGTPNTEAFF
once	TRBV9	TRBJ2-7	NA	TGTGCCAGCACTTCCGGGATTACACCCTACGAGCAGTACTTC	CASTSGITPYEQYF
NA	TRBV25-1	TRBJ1-1	NA	TGTGCCAGCAGTTTTTTGGGGCCGTCGGTTGAAGCTTTCTTT	CASSFLGPSVEAFF
NA	TRBV7-9	TRBJ1-1	NA	TGTGCCAGCCAGGACAACACTGAAGCTTTCTTT	CASQDNTEAFF
few	TRBV4-1	TRBJ2-7	NA	TGCGCCAGCAGCCCGCGGGACAGCATGGGAGAGCAGTACTTC	CASSPRDSMGEQYF
many	TRBV5-1	TRBJ1-1	TRBD1	TGCGCCAGCAGCTTGGACAGGGGTGGTACTGAAGCTTTCTTT	CASSLDRGGTEAFF
NA	TRBV6-5	TRBJ2-7	TRBD2	TGTGCCAGCAGTAAATCAACGGGACTAGCGGGAGGGAGCGAGCAGTACTTC	CASSKSTGLAGGSEQYF
many	TRBV9	TRBJ2-7	TRBD2	TGTGCCAGCAGCGTAGGCCCTAGCGGGAGCTACGAGCAGTACTTC	CASSVGPSGSYEQYF
many	TRBV12-3/TRBV12-4	TRBJ2-5	NA	TGTGCCAGCGCTGCCAAAGAGACCCAGTACTTC	CASAAKETQYF